This T cell receptor (beta chain) was identified in a study of CD8 T cells in ankylosing spondylitis. General study findings and limits: Prior work had noted some motif variants in reactive arthritis blood and synovial fluid. Typical of ankylosing spondylitis blood, it appeared, was a TCR beta motif of under 10 highly homologous variants. Disease-linked clones were CD8+ and relatively rare in peripheral blood.

Remarks on this clonotype: Its specificity is unknown.

TCR beta libraries were made by quantitative 5'-RACE with molecular barcodes. MiXCR, applied by TCRdb to the 5' RACE reads, yields one record per CDR3 protein. The data hold 750,000 to 850,000 distinct CDR3 sequences, with 10% to 15% observed a single time. The CDR3 runs 16 residues. CDR1 is DFQATT and CDR2 is SNEGSKA in the germline V gene (reference sequence). Trimming cost V 0 bases and J 4 bases, with 16 bases left between them. Sequencing used blood, either unsorted or a sorted T cell fraction (not recorded which). The rearrangement uses TRBV20-1 and TRBJ2-1; tentatively, D is TRBD2 (5 bases). This receptor was taken from a male donor with ankylosing spondylitis. The DNA for the CDR3 is TGCAGTGCTAGAGACCCAAACTTTAGCGTATACAATGAGCAGTTCTTC. The encoded protein is CSARDPNFSVYNEQFF.